The clone carrying this TCR beta chain has just one count. Germline CDR1 is SGDLS and CDR2 is YYNGEE. The V and J ends lost 5 bases and 1 base respectively, with 18 bases between them. This CDR3 has 16 amino acids. This record belongs to a study of CD8 T cells in Susac syndrome. The multiple sclerosis controls comprised treatment-naive patients whose relapsing-remitting disease was stable or active. Both CD4+ and CD8+ T cells were negatively isolated, and TEMRA cells underwent FACS enrichment. Random hexamers primed reverse transcription of 0.5 to 1 ug RNA. TCRdb processed the immunoSEQ multiplex PCR reads anew with MiXCR; each CDR3 protein has one entry. In the table there are 130,000 or so distinct CDR3 sequences, 65% to 90% of which are singletons.

The receptor was isolated from a human donor with multiple sclerosis. V usage is TRBV9 and J usage is TRBJ1-1; D remains ambiguous. Sample: CD8+ T cells from PBMCs. The CDR3 coding sequence is TGTGCCAGCAGAGCCCTCCAGAACCGGGGGAACACTGAAGCTTTCTTT. This encodes CASRALQNRGNTEAFF. Together with reference TRBV9 and TRBJ1-1, the CDR3 gives the full variable domain: DSGVTQTPKHLITATGQRVTLRCSPRSGDLSVYWYQQSLDQGLQFLIQYYNGEERAKGNILERFSAQQFPDLHSELNLSSLELGDSALYFCASRALQNRGNTEAFFGQGTRLTVV.